This entry concerns a single T cell receptor (beta chain). Its antigen remains unidentified. This record belongs to a study of Graves' ophthalmopathy and Graves' hyperthyroidism. Regarding the study as a whole: Most thyroid-expanded clonotypes exceeding 0.001 frequency were also found in blood.

No donor had other autoimmune disease, uncontrolled infection, pregnancy or lactation. PBMCs had their origin in fresh peripheral blood (approximately 9.9 ml). Amplified TCR beta CDR3 regions were obtained using RNA transcripts as template. A first-round RT-PCR used HTBI primers, followed by a second-round multiplex PCR. TCRdb re-analysed the multiplex PCR reads in MiXCR, keeping a single row per CDR3 protein. Here the sample spans about 390,000 distinct CDR3 sequences, about 18% being singletons. The clonotype originates from an adult woman with stable Graves' hyperthyroidism. Material for sequencing was peripheral blood.

CDR3 nucleotide sequence: TGCAGTGCTACCTTAGCGGGGGCGGAGACCCAGTACTTC. It is translated as CSATLAGAETQYF. The chain uses TRBV20-1 and TRBJ2-5; 9 bases align to TRBD2. The V gene's germline CDR1 is DFQATT and CDR2 SNEGSKA (reference sequence). V was pared by 4 bases and J by 5 bases, with 5 bases of the junction left unmatched. CDR3 length: 13 residues.